Below, 13 T cell receptor beta chains from the same sample are listed, as sequenced in a study of T-cell memory formation after mild COVID-19. TCRdb re-analysed the 5' RACE reads in MiXCR, keeping a single row per CDR3 protein. This table holds approximately 440,000 distinct CDR3 sequences, around 19% found once. The specimen sequenced was PBMCs or a T cell subset sorted from them (not recorded which). The origin of the receptors is an adult woman who had mild COVID-19 (a few samples of this study predate the infection). Cell type and time point are not known.

The gene calls are TRBV10-3 and TRBJ2-7; the D gene is possibly TRBD2 (7 bases). This CDR3 has 13 amino acids. V was shortened by 3 bases and J by 4 bases, with 10 bases between the two germline ends. Per germline, CDR1 ENHRY and CDR2 SYGVKD. CDR3 DNA: TGTGCCATCAGTGATAGGGGGGGATACGAGCAGTACTTC. Protein sequence: CAISDRGGYEQYF.

CDR3 protein: CASSPMSGGLGTNEQFF. DNA of the CDR3: TGTGCCAGCAGCCCCATGTCGGGAGGTTTGGGAACCAATGAGCAGTTCTTC. The gene calls are TRBV7-3 and TRBJ2-1, with TRBD2 matching 7 bases. J was trimmed by 6 bases and V by 5 bases; bases with no gene match: 16. The CDR3 runs to 17 residues. Germline V gene lookup returns CDR1 SGHTA and CDR2 FQGTGA. The whole variable domain, filled in from reference TRBV7-3 and TRBJ2-1, reads GAGVSQTPSNKVTEKGKYVELRCDPISGHTALYWYRQSLGQGPEFLIYFQGTGAADDSGLPNDRFFAVRPEGSVSTLKIQRTERGDSAVYLCASSPMSGGLGTNEQFFGPGTRLTVL.

This chain connects TRBV7-3 to TRBJ2-2; 7 bases agree with TRBD1. V shed 5 bases and J 3 bases; nucleotides not matched to a gene: 9. CDR3 length: 16 amino acids. Germline lookup yields CDR1 SGHTA and CDR2 FQGTGA. The CDR3 is CASSRSRDRDTGELFF. In DNA form, the CDR3 reads TGTGCCAGCAGCCGGAGCCGGGACAGAGACACCGGGGAGCTGTTTTTT.

A few counts support this clonotype. This chain joins TRBV5-1 and TRBJ2-1; TRBD2 agrees at 16 bases. Germline trimming cut 5 bases from V and 12 bases from J; bases unmatched to any gene: 5. Germline assignment: CDR1 SGHRS and CDR2 YFSETQ. The CDR3 is 14 amino acids. CDR3 sequence reads: CASREGLAGGGQFF. For the CDR3, the DNA is TGCGCCAGCAGAGAGGGACTAGCGGGAGGGGGGCAGTTCTTC.

This clonotype has a handful of counts. The V gene is TRBV27, the J gene TRBJ2-7, with a possible D match to TRBD1 (6 bases). This CDR3 spans 15 amino acids. Trimming stripped 6 bases from V and 3 bases from J, with 18 bases between. CDR1 is MNHEY and CDR2 is SMNVEV in the germline V gene (reference sequence). Here the CDR3 reads CASRRDGWGLYEQYF. DNA for the CDR3: TGTGCCAGCAGACGGGACGGTTGGGGGCTCTACGAGCAGTACTTC.

This clonotype occurred a few times. This chain links TRBV5-1 with TRBJ2-7; TRBD2 aligns across 13 bases. V dropped 4 bases and J dropped 6; count of bases not matched to a gene: 4. Germline-derived CDR1 and CDR2 are SGHRS and YFSETQ. The CDR3 loop spans 14 amino acids. The CDR3 sequence is CASSPGLAGVEQYF. CDR3 coding DNA: TGCGCCAGCAGCCCCGGACTAGCGGGAGTCGAGCAGTACTTC.

This clonotype was detected ten times or more. The chain combines TRBV9 with TRBJ2-2, with D possibly being TRBD1 (5 bases). This CDR3 has 15 amino acids. Germline assignment: CDR1 SGDLS and CDR2 YYNGEE. V lost 0 bases, J lost 3 bases, and 9 bases lay in between. The CDR3 reads CASSVETGYTGELFF. CDR3 nucleotides: TGTGCCAGCAGCGTAGAAACAGGATACACCGGGGAGCTGTTTTTT.

The V gene is TRBV2, the J gene TRBJ1-4, with no clear D. Trimming left V 7 bases short and J 0 bases short, with 21 bases between. Germline V CDR1 and CDR2: SNHLY, FYNNEI. This CDR3 is built from 18 residues. The CDR3: CASTTGFPVPPTNEKLFF. The CDR3 DNA follows: TGTGCCAGCACAACCGGGTTCCCGGTACCCCCAACTAATGAAAAACTGTTTTTT.

The chain has TRBV24-1 and TRBJ2-1; perhaps TRBD1 as D (5 bases). The germline gives CDR1 KGHDR, CDR2 SFDVKD. Trimming pared 7 bases from V and 4 bases from J, leaving 10 bases between. There are 13 residues in the CDR3. In nucleotides, the CDR3 is TGTGCCACCAGGGGGCCGGTATACAATGAGCAGTTCTTC. Protein sequence: CATRGPVYNEQFF.

This rearrangement joins TRBV7-3 to TRBJ2-2; 8 nucleotides line up with TRBD2. Germline V gives CDR1 SGHTA, CDR2 FQGTGA. CDR3 length: 15 residues. Trimming cost V 5 bases and J 5 bases; bases outside gene matches: 7. For the CDR3, the DNA is TGTGCCAGCAGCCCCGGGAGGGAGGAAACCGGGGAGCTGTTTTTT. Its protein is CASSPGREETGELFF.

This clonotype has a count of ten or more. The V and J genes are TRBV15 and TRBJ2-7; D is perhaps TRBD1 or TRBD2 (5 bases each). Trimming removed 1 base from V and 11 bases from J, with 12 bases in between. This CDR3 comprises 12 residues. Germline loops: CDR1 LNHNV, CDR2 YYDKDF (reference sequence). This CDR3 is CATSRAGTLKYF. For the CDR3, the DNA is TGTGCCACCAGCAGAGCAGGGACCCTGAAGTACTTC.

In its sample, this clonotype was seen a few times. The chain links TRBV12-3 or TRBV12-4 to TRBJ2-2; D remains ambiguous. The CDR3 sequence is 13 residues long. V was trimmed by 7 bases and J by 1 base, leaving 7 bases between them. The CDR3 loop is CASKRGNTGELFF. Written as DNA, the CDR3 is TGTGCCAGCAAGAGAGGGAACACCGGGGAGCTGTTTTTT.

V is TRBV20-1 and J is TRBJ2-5; D is possibly TRBD2 (7 bases). CDR1 is DFQATT and CDR2 is SNEGSKA in the germline V gene (reference sequence). The CDR3 extends over 18 amino acids. Trimming took 6 bases from V and 1 from J, leaving 27 bases between them. In nucleotides, the CDR3 is TGCAGTGCAAGGGAGGGGGGACCGGGTTCCGTGATCCAAGAGACCCAGTACTTC. Its translation: CSAREGGPGSVIQETQYF.